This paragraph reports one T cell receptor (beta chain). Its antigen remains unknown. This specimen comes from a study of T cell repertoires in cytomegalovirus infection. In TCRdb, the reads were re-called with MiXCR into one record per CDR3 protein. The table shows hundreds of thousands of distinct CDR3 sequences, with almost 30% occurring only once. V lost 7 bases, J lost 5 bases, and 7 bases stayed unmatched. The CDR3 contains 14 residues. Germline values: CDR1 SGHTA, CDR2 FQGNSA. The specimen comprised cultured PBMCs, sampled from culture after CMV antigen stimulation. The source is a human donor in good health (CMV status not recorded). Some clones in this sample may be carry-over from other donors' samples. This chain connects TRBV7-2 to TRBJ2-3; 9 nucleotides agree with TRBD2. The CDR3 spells CASTSSGVVDTQYF. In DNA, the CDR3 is TGTGCCAGCACTTCTAGCGGGGTGGTAGATACGCAGTATTTT.